The 12 T cell receptor beta chains below were found in one sample sequenced in a study of cytomegalovirus exposure and HLA in healthy donors. Vbeta (60) and Jbeta (13) primers were used in the PCR. Using immunoSEQ multiplex PCR, the repertoire was profiled, and TCRdb retains in-frame clones only, with some absent. The sample lists approximately 150,000 clones; 65% to 80% were seen once. Specimen: PBMCs. The receptor set was obtained from a woman between 40 and 50 years old in good health and CMV-seropositive.

The count of this clone is one. This chain links TRBV10-1 with TRBJ2-5; 8 positions agree with TRBD2. V shed 8 bases, J shed 3 bases, and the junction held 2 bases outside the gene matches. CDR3 length: 12 residues. CDR1 and CDR2 from the germline V gene are WNHNN and SYGVQD (reference sequence). The CDR3 is CASPGGEETQYF. The CDR3 DNA reads as TGCGCCAGCCCGGGAGGGGAAGAGACCCAGTACTTC.

The table lists this clone with a few counts. V and J are TRBV5-8 and TRBJ2-5, with D unclear. The germline CDR1 and CDR2 sequences are SGHTS and YDEGEE. The CDR3 length is 16 residues. Trimming stripped 0 bases from V and 3 bases from J, with 15 bases between. The CDR3 spells CASSLGTSAHKETQYF. The CDR3 bases are TGTGCCAGCAGCTTGGGAACCTCTGCCCACAAAGAGACCCAGTACTTC.

The CDR3 spells CASGLQGGQETQYF. In DNA, the CDR3 is TGCGCCAGCGGACTACAGGGGGGTCAAGAGACCCAGTACTTC. This rearrangement joins TRBV5-1 to TRBJ2-5; 8 bases agree with TRBD1. The CDR3 sequence is 14 residues long. From germline, CDR1 is SGHRS and CDR2 YFSETQ. The V and J ends lost 7 bases and 2 bases, in that order; junction bases with no gene match: 7.

This chain connects TRBV28 to TRBJ1-6, with 10 bases that match TRBD1. The CDR3 consists of 16 residues. Losses at the gene ends were 5 bases for V and 7 bases for J; bases not matched to a gene: 8. The germline V gene encodes CDR1 MDHEN and CDR2 SYDVKM. The CDR3 loop is CASSVPGGQGNSPLHF. The CDR3, as DNA: TGTGCCAGCAGTGTCCCCGGGGGACAGGGGAATTCACCCCTCCACTTT.

The rearrangement joins TRBV14 to TRBJ2-3, with a tentative D call TRBD1 (6 bases). The V end was cut by 2 bases, the J end by 7 bases, with 10 bases between. Germline V lookup: CDR1 SGHDN, CDR2 FVKESK. This CDR3 spans 13 amino acids. CDR3 residues: CASSQSRGNTQYF. In nucleotides, the CDR3 is TGTGCCAGCAGCCAATCGAGGGGGAATACGCAGTATTTT.

This rearrangement joins TRBV14 to TRBJ2-7; 12 bases map to TRBD2. Germline CDR1 reads SGHDN; CDR2 reads FVKESK. V lost 4 bases to trimming and J lost 1 base; unmatched junction nucleotides: 2. The CDR3 spans 15 residues. Here the CDR3 reads CASSRTSGASYEQYF. The CDR3 DNA is TGTGCCAGCAGCCGGACTAGCGGGGCGTCCTACGAGCAGTACTTC.

J is TRBJ1-1 and V is TRBV4-1, with D perhaps TRBD1 (6 bases). V shed 3 bases and J shed 7 bases, with 9 bases lying between them. CDR1 MGHRA and CDR2 YSYEKL come from the germline V gene. The CDR3 contains 12 residues. In DNA, the CDR3 is TGCGCCAGCAGCCAGGGGGCCGGTGAAGCTTTCTTT. Translating it yields CASSQGAGEAFF.

The gene calls are TRBV7-9 and TRBJ1-2; D remains unclear. Germline V gene sequence: CDR1 SEHNR, CDR2 FQNEAQ (reference sequence). V lost 5 bases to trimming and J lost 6 bases, with 16 bases between them. The CDR3 consists of 14 residues. In DNA, the CDR3 is TGTGCCAGCAGCCCAATTCTCCGGGAGGATGGCTACACCTTC. It yields the protein CASSPILREDGYTF.

The CDR3 sequence: CAISDRGATYEQYF. The DNA for the CDR3 is TGTGCCATCAGTGATCGGGGGGCCACCTACGAGCAGTACTTC. The V gene is TRBV10-3, the J gene TRBJ2-7, with D perhaps TRBD2 (7 bases). With 3 bases removed from V and 2 bases from J, the gap between germline ends came to 11 bases. CDR1 and CDR2 from the germline V gene are ENHRY and SYGVKD. The CDR3 extends over 14 amino acids.

The rearrangement links TRBV6-1 to TRBJ2-1; the match to TRBD2 covers 10 bases. Germline CDR1 MNHNS, CDR2 SASEGT. V gave up 2 bases and J gave up 8 bases; unmatched junction bases: 9. This CDR3 spans 16 amino acids. The CDR3 sequence is CASSESASGGGDEQFF. The CDR3 nucleotides read TGTGCCAGCAGTGAATCCGCTAGCGGGGGTGGGGATGAGCAGTTCTTC.

The chain combines TRBV28 with TRBJ1-1; TRBD1 is a possible D gene (6 bases). The CDR3 is 14 amino acids. CDR1 MDHEN and CDR2 SYDVKM come from the germline V gene. Trimming removed 7 bases at V and 5 bases at J, with 17 bases between. This CDR3 reads CASTRGGAWTEAFF. The DNA of the CDR3 is TGTGCCAGCACCCGAGGGGGGGCATGGACTGAAGCTTTCTTT.

The chain uses TRBV5-6 and TRBJ2-3; 13 bases map to TRBD2. This CDR3 has 15 residues. Per the germline V gene, CDR1 is SGHDT and CDR2 is YYEEEE. J lost 6 bases, V lost 0 bases, and 1 base had no gene match. CDR3 region: CASSLALAGGDTQYF. The CDR3 nucleotides are TGTGCCAGCAGCTTGGCACTAGCGGGGGGGGATACGCAGTATTTT.